This T cell receptor beta chain emerged from a study of CD8 T cells in ankylosing spondylitis. Study-level results: Clones linked to the disease showed a CD8+ phenotype. They occurred at relatively low frequencies in peripheral blood.

For TCR beta, libraries came from quantitative 5'-RACE with molecular barcodes. Each CDR3 protein gets one entry after TCRdb re-called the 5' RACE reads with MiXCR. The sample has about 250,000 distinct CDR3 sequences, over 9.5% seen once. The germline V and J ends were trimmed by 3 bases and 6 bases, with 24 bases remaining between them. The CDR3 is 18 residues long. CDR1 is SGHTA and CDR2 is FQGNSA in the germline V gene. For this clonotype: What it binds is unknown.

The clonotype was recovered from a male donor with ankylosing spondylitis or in good health (not recorded which). The chain employs TRBV7-2 and TRBJ2-1; no reliable D call. Sequencing input: blood, either unsorted or a sorted T cell fraction (not recorded which). In nucleotides, the CDR3 is TGTGCCAGCAGCTTGCGGTCCCAGAGCCAGATCTCCCCCAATGAGCAGTTCTTC. It translates to CASSLRSQSQISPNEQFF.